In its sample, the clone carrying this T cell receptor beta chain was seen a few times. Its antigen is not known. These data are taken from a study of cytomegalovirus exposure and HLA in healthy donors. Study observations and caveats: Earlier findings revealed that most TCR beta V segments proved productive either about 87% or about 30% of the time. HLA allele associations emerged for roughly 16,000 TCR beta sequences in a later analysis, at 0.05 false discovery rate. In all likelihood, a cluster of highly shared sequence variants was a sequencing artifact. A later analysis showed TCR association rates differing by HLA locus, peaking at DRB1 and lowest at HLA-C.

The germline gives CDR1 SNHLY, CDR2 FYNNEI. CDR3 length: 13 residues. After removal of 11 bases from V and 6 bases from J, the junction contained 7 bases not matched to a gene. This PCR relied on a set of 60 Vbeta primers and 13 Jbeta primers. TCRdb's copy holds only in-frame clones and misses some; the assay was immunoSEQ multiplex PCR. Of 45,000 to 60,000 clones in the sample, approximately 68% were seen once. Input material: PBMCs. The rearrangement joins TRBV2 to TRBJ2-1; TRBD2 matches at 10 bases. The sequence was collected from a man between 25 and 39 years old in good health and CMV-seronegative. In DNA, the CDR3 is TGTGCCGGTACTAGCGGGATGGGCAATGAGCAGTTCTTC. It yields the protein CAGTSGMGNEQFF.